This T cell receptor beta chain was found in a study of cytomegalovirus exposure and HLA in healthy donors. This clone appeared once. CDR1 is SGHRS and CDR2 is YFSETQ in the germline V gene. The CDR3 contains 17 residues. V lost 0 bases, J lost 1 base, and 14 bases lay in between. Primers: 60 Vbeta forward and 13 Jbeta reverse. Data came from immunoSEQ multiplex PCR; TCRdb stores just in-frame clones and leaves some out. The data hold under 200,000 clones, with roughly 80% observed a single time. The TCR was taken from a male donor in good health and CMV-seropositive. J is TRBJ2-1 and V is TRBV5-1, with a weak D call TRBD1 (5 bases). Sequences were obtained from PBMCs. Here the CDR3 reads CASSLGLGEWSYNEQFF. DNA of the CDR3: TGCGCCAGCAGCTTGGGTTTAGGGGAATGGTCCTACAATGAGCAGTTCTTC.